These T cell receptor beta chains were read from a single sample in a study of T cell responses to AZD1222 COVID-19 vaccine. Sequencing was performed with immunoSEQ multiplex PCR; in TCRdb, only in-frame clones are kept and a portion is missing. The data hold some 150,000 clones, with nearly 95% observed a single time. The starting material was peripheral blood, obtained 28 days after the second AZD1222 dose. These receptors were taken from an adult who received the AZD1222 COVID-19 vaccine. CDR3s include the opening cysteine and the closing phenylalanine or tryptophan. The order of the fields is clone size, J gene, D gene, CDR3 length, V gene, CDR3 protein, CDR3 DNA. The D gene is left open where the match is weak. Clone size is shown for a subset of rows, as once, few, many or a class of expanded clone.

abundance: .; j_gene: TRBJ1-4; d_gene: TRBD1; len: 15; v_gene: TRBV6-5; CDR3aa: CASSYVGGRGEKLFF; CDR3nt: TGTGCCAGCAGTTATGTCGGGGGCAGGGGGGAAAAACTGTTTTTT
abundance: .; j_gene: TRBJ1-5; d_gene: .; len: 15; v_gene: TRBV28; CDR3aa: CASRTGTVGNQPQHF; CDR3nt: TGTGCCAGCAGAACCGGGACGGTGGGCAATCAGCCCCAGCATTTT
abundance: .; j_gene: TRBJ1-1; d_gene: .; len: 13; v_gene: TRBV6-2/TRBV6-3; CDR3aa: CASSLRPGTEAFF; CDR3nt: TGTGCCAGCAGTCTCCGACCGGGCACTGAAGCTTTCTTT
abundance: .; j_gene: TRBJ1-1; d_gene: .; len: 14; v_gene: TRBV10-3; CDR3aa: CAITGEGPFTEAFF; CDR3nt: TGTGCCATCACAGGGGAGGGTCCGTTCACTGAAGCTTTCTTT
abundance: .; j_gene: TRBJ1-1; d_gene: .; len: 16; v_gene: TRBV6-6; CDR3aa: CASSYPRATGNTEAFF; CDR3nt: TGTGCCAGCAGTTACCCCAGGGCGACGGGGAACACTGAAGCTTTCTTT
abundance: .; j_gene: TRBJ2-3; d_gene: TRBD2; len: 15; v_gene: TRBV28; CDR3aa: CASSPEGSGRYTQYF; CDR3nt: TGTGCCAGCAGTCCGGAGGGTAGCGGGAGGTATACGCAGTATTTT
abundance: .; j_gene: TRBJ1-2; d_gene: .; len: 14; v_gene: TRBV10-3; CDR3aa: CAISVRQDNNGYTF; CDR3nt: TGTGCCATCAGTGTGAGACAGGACAACAATGGCTACACCTTC
abundance: .; j_gene: TRBJ1-1; d_gene: .; len: 14; v_gene: TRBV19; CDR3aa: CASSGGGRSSEAFF; CDR3nt: TGTGCCAGTAGTGGTGGGGGTAGATCTTCTGAAGCTTTCTTT
abundance: .; j_gene: TRBJ2-1; d_gene: .; len: 17; v_gene: TRBV7-9; CDR3aa: CASSPPLRLSIYNEQFF; CDR3nt: TGTGCCAGCAGCCCCCCCCTCCGGCTATCGATCTACAATGAGCAGTTCTTC
abundance: .; j_gene: TRBJ1-5; d_gene: .; len: 12; v_gene: TRBV12-3/TRBV12-4; CDR3aa: CASSSFNQPQHF; CDR3nt: TGTGCCAGCAGTTCCTTCAATCAGCCCCAGCATTTT
abundance: .; j_gene: TRBJ1-5; d_gene: .; len: 15; v_gene: TRBV4-2; CDR3aa: CASSQDELSNQPQHF; CDR3nt: TGTGCCAGCAGCCAAGATGAGCTGAGCAATCAGCCCCAGCATTTT
abundance: .; j_gene: TRBJ1-2; d_gene: TRBD1; len: 15; v_gene: TRBV28; CDR3aa: CASSYENRGLYGYTF; CDR3nt: TGTGCCAGCAGTTATGAAAACAGGGGGCTCTATGGCTACACCTTC
abundance: once; j_gene: TRBJ2-4; d_gene: .; len: 15; v_gene: TRBV3-1/TRBV3-2; CDR3aa: CASSQGEIAKNIQYF; CDR3nt: TGTGCCAGCAGCCAAGGAGAGATAGCCAAAAACATTCAGTACTTC
abundance: .; j_gene: TRBJ1-5; d_gene: TRBD1; len: 14; v_gene: TRBV2; CDR3aa: CASRGTGTDQPQHF; CDR3nt: TGTGCCAGCAGGGGGACAGGGACGGATCAGCCCCAGCATTTT
abundance: .; j_gene: TRBJ1-5; d_gene: .; len: 15; v_gene: TRBV28; CDR3aa: CASSLQVYSNQPQHF; CDR3nt: TGTGCCAGCAGTTTACAAGTATATAGCAATCAGCCCCAGCATTTT
abundance: .; j_gene: TRBJ2-3; d_gene: TRBD1; len: 16; v_gene: TRBV5-6; CDR3aa: CASSLVKGQGYDTQYF; CDR3nt: TGTGCCAGCAGCTTGGTTAAGGGACAGGGGTACGATACGCAGTATTTT
abundance: .; j_gene: TRBJ1-1; d_gene: .; len: 14; v_gene: TRBV7-3; CDR3aa: CASSLAGASTEAFF; CDR3nt: TGTGCCAGCAGCTTGGCAGGGGCCTCCACTGAAGCTTTCTTT
abundance: .; j_gene: TRBJ1-4; d_gene: TRBD1; len: 15; v_gene: TRBV9; CDR3aa: CASSEGDRGSEKLFF; CDR3nt: TGTGCCAGCAGCGAGGGGGACAGGGGGAGTGAAAAACTGTTTTTT
abundance: .; j_gene: TRBJ1-2; d_gene: .; len: 12; v_gene: TRBV6-5; CDR3aa: CASSYTGRGYTF; CDR3nt: TGTGCCAGCAGTTATACAGGGAGGGGCTACACCTTC
abundance: medium-sized; j_gene: TRBJ1-2; d_gene: TRBD1; len: 14; v_gene: TRBV28; CDR3aa: CASRPGQANYGYTF; CDR3nt: TGTGCCAGCAGGCCCGGACAGGCTAACTATGGCTACACCTTC
abundance: .; j_gene: TRBJ2-7; d_gene: .; len: 16; v_gene: TRBV6-6; CDR3aa: CASSYTVTILPYEQYF; CDR3nt: TGTGCCAGCAGTTACACCGTTACGATCCTACCCTACGAGCAGTACTTC
abundance: .; j_gene: TRBJ2-1; d_gene: TRBD2; len: 17; v_gene: TRBV18; CDR3aa: CASSSGGYPSSYNEQFF; CDR3nt: TGTGCCAGCTCGTCGGGAGGGTACCCGAGCTCCTACAATGAGCAGTTCTTC
abundance: .; j_gene: TRBJ1-6; d_gene: .; len: 12; v_gene: TRBV6-1; CDR3aa: CASSDPNSPLHF; CDR3nt: TGTGCCAGCAGTGATCCCAATTCACCCCTCCACTTT
abundance: .; j_gene: TRBJ1-5; d_gene: .; len: 15; v_gene: TRBV6-5; CDR3aa: CASSYSPGANQPQHF; CDR3nt: TGTGCCAGCAGTTACAGTCCAGGGGCCAATCAGCCCCAGCATTTT
abundance: .; j_gene: TRBJ2-2; d_gene: TRBD1; len: 14; v_gene: TRBV30; CDR3aa: CAWQTGANTGELFF; CDR3nt: TGTGCCTGGCAGACAGGGGCGAACACCGGGGAGCTGTTTTTT
abundance: .; j_gene: TRBJ1-1; d_gene: .; len: 14; v_gene: TRBV5-4; CDR3aa: CASSPGQGITEAFF; CDR3nt: TGTGCCAGCAGCCCCGGACAAGGAATCACTGAAGCTTTCTTT
abundance: .; j_gene: TRBJ2-5; d_gene: TRBD2; len: 14; v_gene: TRBV28; CDR3aa: CASSFSGRGETQYF; CDR3nt: TGTGCCAGCAGTTTTAGCGGGAGGGGGGAGACCCAGTACTTC
abundance: .; j_gene: TRBJ2-1; d_gene: .; len: 16; v_gene: TRBV5-4; CDR3aa: CASSLSVRLDYNEQFF; CDR3nt: TGTGCCAGCAGCTTGTCAGTCAGACTAGACTACAATGAGCAGTTCTTC
abundance: .; j_gene: TRBJ2-3; d_gene: TRBD1; len: 16; v_gene: TRBV7-9; CDR3aa: CASSLQTTGSTDTQYF; CDR3nt: TGTGCCAGCAGCCTTCAAACGACAGGGAGCACAGATACGCAGTATTTT
abundance: .; j_gene: TRBJ1-2; d_gene: .; len: 15; v_gene: TRBV5-1; CDR3aa: CASSLEGRANYGYTF; CDR3nt: TGCGCCAGCAGCTTGGAGGGTAGGGCTAACTATGGCTACACCTTC
abundance: .; j_gene: TRBJ2-7; d_gene: TRBD1; len: 17; v_gene: TRBV6-2/TRBV6-3; CDR3aa: CASSYSPSTQGAYEQYF; CDR3nt: TGTGCCAGCAGTTACTCGCCATCGACGCAGGGGGCCTACGAGCAGTACTTC
abundance: few; j_gene: TRBJ2-7; d_gene: TRBD2; len: 13; v_gene: TRBV7-2; CDR3aa: CASSSSGRYEQYF; CDR3nt: TGTGCCAGCAGCTCGAGCGGGAGATACGAGCAGTACTTC
abundance: .; j_gene: TRBJ1-1; d_gene: .; len: 15; v_gene: TRBV7-8; CDR3aa: CASSLVRGLNTEAFF; CDR3nt: TGTGCCAGCAGCTTAGTTAGGGGGTTGAACACTGAAGCTTTCTTT
abundance: .; j_gene: TRBJ1-4; d_gene: .; len: 13; v_gene: TRBV27; CDR3aa: CASSPMITQKLFF; CDR3nt: TGTGCCAGCAGTCCCATGATTACCCAAAAACTGTTTTTT
abundance: few; j_gene: TRBJ1-3; d_gene: .; len: 14; v_gene: TRBV28; CDR3aa: CASSPQISGNTIYF; CDR3nt: TGTGCCAGCAGTCCTCAGATCTCCGGAAACACCATATATTTT
abundance: .; j_gene: TRBJ2-1; d_gene: .; len: 12; v_gene: TRBV29-1; CDR3aa: CSVEGLGNEQFF; CDR3nt: TGCAGCGTTGAGGGACTGGGAAATGAGCAGTTCTTC
abundance: .; j_gene: TRBJ1-1; d_gene: .; len: 16; v_gene: TRBV7-9; CDR3aa: CASSSGTGSLLAEAFF; CDR3nt: TGTGCCAGCAGCTCCGGGACCGGATCGTTACTCGCTGAAGCTTTCTTT
abundance: .; j_gene: TRBJ1-1; d_gene: .; len: 14; v_gene: TRBV27; CDR3aa: CASSFGQRNTEAFF; CDR3nt: TGTGCCAGCAGTTTCGGACAGAGGAACACTGAAGCTTTCTTT
abundance: .; j_gene: TRBJ2-1; d_gene: TRBD2; len: 16; v_gene: TRBV11-3; CDR3aa: CASSLGTSGASNEQFF; CDR3nt: TGTGCCAGCAGCTTAGGGACTAGCGGAGCAAGCAATGAGCAGTTCTTC
abundance: .; j_gene: TRBJ1-2; d_gene: .; len: 12; v_gene: TRBV19; CDR3aa: CASTRDAYGYTF; CDR3nt: TGTGCCAGTACCCGGGACGCCTATGGCTACACCTTC
abundance: .; j_gene: TRBJ1-3; d_gene: .; len: 15; v_gene: TRBV3-1/TRBV3-2; CDR3aa: CASSQMAGSGNTIYF; CDR3nt: TGTGCCAGCAGCCAGATGGCGGGTTCTGGAAACACCATATATTTT
abundance: .; j_gene: TRBJ1-6; d_gene: .; len: 14; v_gene: TRBV7-2; CDR3aa: CASSPPGYNSPLHF; CDR3nt: TGTGCCAGCAGCCCCCCAGGCTATAATTCACCCCTCCACTTT